A selection of T cell receptor beta chains follows, all from one sample in a study of blood T cell repertoires in COVID-19. Generated by immunoSEQ multiplex PCR, the TCRdb table keeps only in-frame clones and is missing some. The sample holds fewer than 700,000 clones; 85% to 90% are singletons and the top ten take under 8.5%. Sequenced input: peripheral blood. The receptors were sampled from a woman between 45 and 60 years old with COVID-19, enrolled during active disease. The CDR3 runs from the conserved cysteine through the conserved F or W. The D gene is left open where the match is weak. Clone size is not always given. Where it is, it says once, few, many or a class for expanded clones.

clone size | J gene | V gene | D gene | CDR3 DNA | CDR3 protein
NA | TRBJ2-7 | TRBV5-4 | NA | TGTGCCAGCAGCCCGTCCGGGACTCAGGGGGTCGAGCAGTACTTC | CASSPSGTQGVEQYF
once | TRBJ2-7 | TRBV27 | NA | TGTGCCAGCTCTTCAGGCAGGGGCTACGAGCAGTACTTC | CASSSGRGYEQYF
NA | TRBJ2-1 | TRBV18 | NA | TGTGCCAGCTCACCTGTCAGTTACAATGAGCAGTTCTTC | CASSPVSYNEQFF
NA | TRBJ1-1 | TRBV27 | NA | TGTGCCAGCAGTACCCATCTACAGGGTGTGGTGAACACTGAAGCTTTCTTT | CASSTHLQGVVNTEAFF
NA | TRBJ2-7 | TRBV19 | NA | TGTGCCAGTAGTATTCCGCAGGGAAGGGAGCAGTACTTC | CASSIPQGREQYF
NA | TRBJ1-1 | TRBV30 | NA | TGTGCCTGGGTTGCGGGGGAGGTCCCGTGGACTGAAGCTTTCTTT | CAWVAGEVPWTEAFF
NA | TRBJ1-3 | TRBV2 | NA | TGTGCCAGCAGTACCCTGACAGGCCCCCCGGTGAACACCATATATTTT | CASSTLTGPPVNTIYF
NA | TRBJ2-1 | TRBV9 | NA | TGTGCCAGCAGCCCCCTTCCCTTATCTGACAATGAGCAGTTCTTC | CASSPLPLSDNEQFF
NA | TRBJ1-5 | TRBV10-3 | TRBD1 | TGTGCCATCAGTGAGTCGGGACAGGGAGGCAATCAGCCCCAGCATTTT | CAISESGQGGNQPQHF
NA | TRBJ1-2 | TRBV3-1/TRBV3-2 | NA | TGTGCCAGCACCTCAGTGGACAGCTACTATGGCTACACCTTC | CASTSVDSYYGYTF
NA | TRBJ1-5 | TRBV19 | NA | TGTGCCAGTAGTAACCCTTCGGGTCAGCCCCAGCATTTT | CASSNPSGQPQHF
NA | TRBJ1-1 | TRBV29-1 | TRBD1 | TGCAGCGTTGTTAGGGCAGACAGGGCGAACACTGAAGCTTTCTTT | CSVVRADRANTEAFF
NA | TRBJ2-3 | TRBV29-1 | NA | TGCAGCGTTGGGCGGGCTAGCACAGATACGCAGTATTTT | CSVGRASTDTQYF
few | TRBJ2-7 | TRBV27 | TRBD1 | TGTGCCAGCAGTTTAAGGACAGGGTCCTACGAGCAGTACTTC | CASSLRTGSYEQYF
NA | TRBJ1-3 | TRBV6-5 | NA | TGTGCCAGCAGGCATCAGGGGAAAACTGAAAACACCATATATTTT | CASRHQGKTENTIYF
NA | TRBJ1-1 | TRBV6-1 | NA | TGTGCCAGCAGTGAATTGACAGCAAACACTGAAGCTTTCTTT | CASSELTANTEAFF
NA | TRBJ1-5 | TRBV19 | NA | TGTGCCAGTAGCAGGGCAGGGGCCTACAATCAGCCCCAGCATTTT | CASSRAGAYNQPQHF
NA | TRBJ1-3 | TRBV7-8 | NA | TGTGCCAGCAGCTTAACCGGACTGGCTGGAAACACCATATATTTT | CASSLTGLAGNTIYF
NA | TRBJ1-2 | TRBV14 | NA | TGTGCCAGCAGCCCCTGGGCGGGGAACTATGGCTACACCTTC | CASSPWAGNYGYTF
NA | TRBJ2-7 | TRBV5-1 | TRBD2 | TGCGCCAGCAGCTTGGTCTCAGCGGGGGTTCCCTACGAGCAGTACTTC | CASSLVSAGVPYEQYF
NA | TRBJ1-6 | TRBV6-5 | NA | TGTGCCAGCAGTTACTCGGGGCATTCACCCCTCCACTTT | CASSYSGHSPLHF
NA | TRBJ1-2 | TRBV29-1 | NA | TGCAGCGCCGGACAGTCGAACTATGGCTACACCTTC | CSAGQSNYGYTF
NA | TRBJ2-7 | TRBV21-1 | NA | TGTGCCAGCAGGTTCAGGGGCGGCGAGCAGTACTTC | CASRFRGGEQYF
NA | TRBJ1-1 | TRBV11-2 | NA | TGTGCCAGCAGCTTAAACGGACCCGGGGGAGGTATCACTGAAGCTTTCTTT | CASSLNGPGGGITEAFF
NA | TRBJ2-2 | TRBV6-1 | NA | TGTGCCAGCAGTGAGCCGGGGACCGGGGAGCTGTTTTTT | CASSEPGTGELFF
NA | TRBJ2-1 | TRBV10-2 | NA | TGCGCCAGCAGGGCGGGGGCCCACAATGAGCAGTTCTTC | CASRAGAHNEQFF
NA | TRBJ1-2 | TRBV10-2 | NA | TGCGCCAGCAGTCCCCCCGGGGGGGACGGCTACACCTTC | CASSPPGGDGYTF
NA | TRBJ2-5 | TRBV19 | NA | TGTGCCAGTAGTATTAACAGAAAAGAGACCCAGTACTTC | CASSINRKETQYF
NA | TRBJ2-1 | TRBV19 | TRBD2 | TGTGCCAGTAGTCATTTTGCGGGGGGCTATTCAGAGCAGTTCTTC | CASSHFAGGYSEQFF
NA | TRBJ1-1 | TRBV6-4 | NA | TGTGCCAGCAGTGCTTCTCAGGGAAACACTGAAGCTTTCTTT | CASSASQGNTEAFF
few | TRBJ1-1 | TRBV18 | NA | TGTGCCAGCTCACCAGGCAGGAACACTGAAGCTTTCTTT | CASSPGRNTEAFF
NA | TRBJ2-7 | TRBV6-5 | TRBD1 | TGTGCCAGCAGCGCAAATCCACAGGGGTACGAGCAGTACTTC | CASSANPQGYEQYF
NA | TRBJ2-3 | TRBV30 | TRBD2 | TGTGCCTGGAGGCCTAGCGGAGGCACAGATACGCAGTATTTT | CAWRPSGGTDTQYF
NA | TRBJ2-1 | TRBV29-1 | NA | TGCAGCGTTTACGGGTCCTACAATGAGCAGTTCTTC | CSVYGSYNEQFF
few | TRBJ1-3 | TRBV3-1/TRBV3-2 | TRBD1 | TGTGCCAGCAGCCACTGGGGGGACAGGGGTTCTGGAAACACCATATATTTT | CASSHWGDRGSGNTIYF
NA | TRBJ2-3 | TRBV29-1 | NA | TGCAGCGAAAGGGGATCCACAGATACGCAGTATTTT | CSERGSTDTQYF
NA | TRBJ2-3 | TRBV5-1 | TRBD2 | TGCGCCAGCAGCTTGGGACTAGCGAATTCAGATACGCAGTATTTT | CASSLGLANSDTQYF
once | TRBJ2-3 | TRBV4-2 | TRBD2 | TGTGCCAGCAGCCAAGGGCTAGCGGGGTACACAGATACGCAGTATTTT | CASSQGLAGYTDTQYF
NA | TRBJ2-3 | TRBV7-3 | NA | TGTGCCAGCAGTTCTCTTACTATCGCAGATACGCAGTATTTT | CASSSLTIADTQYF
NA | TRBJ2-7 | TRBV3-1/TRBV3-2 | NA | TGTGCCAGCAGCCAAGAAGGGGGCTACGAGCAGTACTTC | CASSQEGGYEQYF
NA | TRBJ1-5 | TRBV12-5 | NA | TGTGCTAGTGTGGGAAGCGGTAGCAATCAGCCCCAGCATTTT | CASVGSGSNQPQHF
NA | TRBJ1-5 | TRBV5-1 | TRBD1 | TGCGCCAGCAGCTTGGACGGGACAGCCAATCAGCCCCAGCATTTT | CASSLDGTANQPQHF
NA | TRBJ1-6 | TRBV10-2 | NA | TGCGCCAGCACTCGGGACTCAGGGTGGCCCCTCCACTTT | CASTRDSGWPLHF
NA | TRBJ1-6 | TRBV19 | NA | TGTGCCAGTAGTCGTTATAATTCACCCCTCCACTTT | CASSRYNSPLHF
NA | TRBJ1-2 | TRBV24-1 | NA | TGTGCCACCAGTGATCCCGGCGGCGGACACTTTCACTTC | CATSDPGGGHFHF
NA | TRBJ1-4 | TRBV5-4 | NA | TGTGCCAGCAGCCGGGACGGGGGGGCGCAGATTGAAAAACTGTTTTTT | CASSRDGGAQIEKLFF
NA | TRBJ2-5 | TRBV5-1 | NA | TGCGCCAGCAGCTTAAGGCAGGAAGAGACCCAGTACTTC | CASSLRQEETQYF
NA | TRBJ1-1 | TRBV5-1 | TRBD1 | TGCGCCAGCAGCCCCTCGACAGGGGAAGGGACTGAAGCTTTCTTT | CASSPSTGEGTEAFF
NA | TRBJ2-3 | TRBV18 | NA | TGTGCCAGCTCCGGGACTCTGGGCGTGGATACGCAGTATTTT | CASSGTLGVDTQYF
NA | TRBJ2-7 | TRBV21-1 | NA | TGTGCCAGCAGCTTCCCTTGGACAGGGTACCACGAGCAGTACTTC | CASSFPWTGYHEQYF
few | TRBJ1-1 | TRBV3-1/TRBV3-2 | NA | TGTGCCAGCAGCCATTTGACAGGAGACACTGAAGCTTTCTTT | CASSHLTGDTEAFF